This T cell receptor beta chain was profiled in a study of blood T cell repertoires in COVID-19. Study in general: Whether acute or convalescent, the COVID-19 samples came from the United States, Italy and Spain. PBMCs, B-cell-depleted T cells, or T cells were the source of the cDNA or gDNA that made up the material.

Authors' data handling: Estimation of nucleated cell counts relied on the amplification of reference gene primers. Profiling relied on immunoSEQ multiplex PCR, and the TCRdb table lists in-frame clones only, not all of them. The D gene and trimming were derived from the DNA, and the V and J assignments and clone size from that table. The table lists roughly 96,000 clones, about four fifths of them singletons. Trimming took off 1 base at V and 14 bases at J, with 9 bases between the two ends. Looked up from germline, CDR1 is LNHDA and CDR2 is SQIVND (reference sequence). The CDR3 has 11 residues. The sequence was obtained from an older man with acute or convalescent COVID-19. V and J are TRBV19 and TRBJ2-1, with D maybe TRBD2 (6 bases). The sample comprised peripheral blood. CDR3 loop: CASSIVGGKFF. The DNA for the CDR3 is TGTGCCAGTAGTATAGTCGGGGGAAAGTTCTTC.